This is a list of T cell receptor beta chains from one sample in a study of blood T cell repertoires in COVID-19. Clones were sequenced by immunoSEQ multiplex PCR, and TCRdb holds only the in-frame ones, with some missing. This sample yields approximately 490,000 clones, of which 87% are seen a single time; around 0.64% belongs to the top ten. The source material was PBMCs or T cells enriched from blood (not recorded which). The receptors derive from a woman aged 18-35 years who had recovered from COVID-19. Each CDR3 is given without its conserved first and last residue. Each record gives: J gene, V gene, CDR3 protein.

TRBJ1-4 TRBV15 ATSRDPQGGNEKLF
TRBJ1-2 TRBV20-1 SSRAGGYT
TRBJ1-2 TRBV5-1 ASSHEGRDEGYT
TRBJ2-2 TRBV7-2 ASSYQRRTGELF
TRBJ1-5 TRBV5-4 ASSFERDQPQH
TRBJ1-1 TRBV5-8 ASSYPDRENTEAF
TRBJ2-1 TRBV2 ASSGLAGDHPPF
TRBJ2-5 TRBV10-1 ASSESGRETQY
TRBJ1-6 TRBV4-1 ASSRTENTYNSPLH
TRBJ1-1 TRBV5-1 ASNPGGTEAF
TRBJ1-5 TRBV5-1 ASSLQCRDRFNQPQH
TRBJ1-2 TRBV11-2 ASSPRQGAHYGYT
TRBJ2-1 TRBV28 ASSLEKDTSYNEQF
TRBJ1-4 TRBV29-1 SVEEAEKLF
TRBJ1-2 TRBV6-5 ASSPRDRGFWGYT
TRBJ1-6 TRBV28 ASSPPRGSESPLH
TRBJ1-4 TRBV19 ATGQGATNEKLF
TRBJ2-1 TRBV6-4 ASDGLAGFYNEQF
TRBJ1-4 TRBV30 AWSVKDWFLTNEKLF
TRBJ2-7 TRBV19 ASSLTGQGDYEQY
TRBJ1-4 TRBV28 ASRLQRTATNEKLF
TRBJ2-1 TRBV5-1 ASSLEGAPGEQF
TRBJ1-1 TRBV2 ASSVDRGLNEAF
TRBJ1-6 TRBV5-6 ASSPWTGATDSPLH
TRBJ1-2 TRBV15 ATSREKGAGSDYT
TRBJ1-6 TRBV7-2 ASSLTGSNSPLH
TRBJ2-7 TRBV2 ASSDRRGAEQY
TRBJ1-5 TRBV10-3 ATYGGGESNQPQH
TRBJ2-7 TRBV6-5 ASRLDRQAYEQY
TRBJ1-4 TRBV7-9 ASSLGTQRYEKLF
TRBJ2-7 TRBV13 ASRYSQAYEQY
TRBJ1-6 TRBV28 ASQGVNIPLH